Reported below is one TCR beta chain. Generated by immunoSEQ multiplex PCR, the TCRdb table keeps only in-frame clones and is missing some. Of some 600,000 clones listed, approximately 96% were seen once; the top ten hold less than 0.12%. Naive CD8 populations comprised CD45RO-negative cells positively selected for CCR7, excluding terminally differentiated effector memory CD45RA+ cells. The data were taken from a study of shared clonotypes between healthy human individuals. The CDR3 is 18 amino acids. V dropped 5 bases and J dropped 2; count of bases not matched to a gene: 11. Germline V gene sequence: CDR1 SEHNR, CDR2 FQNEAQ (reference sequence).

The sequencing input was naive CD8+ T cells sorted from blood. The TCR originated in a young woman in good health. The chain has TRBV7-9 and TRBJ2-7; TRBD2 agrees at 14 bases. Here the CDR3 DNA reads TGTGCCAGCAGCCCACGCCTCGGGACTAGCGGGAGTACCTACGAGCAGTACTTC. Its protein product is CASSPRLGTSGSTYEQYF.